A single sample gave rise to the 4 T cell receptor beta chains below, sequenced in a study of blood T cell repertoires in COVID-19. Repertoires were generated with immunoSEQ multiplex PCR, while TCRdb's copy carries only in-frame clones and drops some. Counted here are 150,000 to 180,000 clones, roughly 80% occurring once; the ten biggest clones make up 29%. The specimen sequenced was peripheral blood. Receptors were obtained from a woman aged 60-75 years with acute or convalescent COVID-19.

The rearrangement joins TRBV11-2 to TRBJ1-1; D unresolved. V lost 3 bases and J lost 0, with 14 bases in between. CDR1 and CDR2 from the germline V gene are SGHAT and FQNNGV. The CDR3 runs 16 residues. In nucleotides, the CDR3 is TGTGCCAGCAGCTTCGAGGGTGGGAACTTGAACACTGAAGCTTTCTTT. This encodes CASSFEGGNLNTEAFF.

The chain combines TRBV9 with TRBJ2-5; 9 nucleotides match TRBD2. CDR1 is SGDLS, CDR2 YYNGEE, per germline. Losses at the gene ends were 4 bases for V and 2 bases for J; bases not matched to a gene: 9. CDR3 length: 16 residues. This CDR3 reads CASSPRLLAGQETQYF. For the CDR3, the DNA is TGTGCCAGCAGCCCTAGGCTCCTAGCGGGACAAGAGACCCAGTACTTC.

This clone occurred once. The gene calls are TRBV5-1 and TRBJ2-5; D might be TRBD1 (6 bases). This CDR3 spans 15 amino acids. Germline V lookup: CDR1 SGHRS, CDR2 YFSETQ. Trimming took 5 bases from V and 4 from J, leaving 18 bases between them. The CDR3 coding sequence is TGCGCCAGCAGTAAAACAGGGAATTCGGTAGAGACCCAGTACTTC. Its protein product is CASSKTGNSVETQYF.

The V call is TRBV6-5, the J call TRBJ2-6; the D gene is possibly TRBD1 (6 bases). The V gene's germline CDR1 is MNHEY and CDR2 SVGAGI. The germline V and J ends were trimmed by 6 bases and 2 bases, with 11 bases remaining between them. The CDR3 contains 15 residues. The CDR3 DNA sequence: TGTGCCAGCAGCTTAACAGGGCCTGGGGCCAACGTCCTGACTTTC. Translating it yields CASSLTGPGANVLTF.